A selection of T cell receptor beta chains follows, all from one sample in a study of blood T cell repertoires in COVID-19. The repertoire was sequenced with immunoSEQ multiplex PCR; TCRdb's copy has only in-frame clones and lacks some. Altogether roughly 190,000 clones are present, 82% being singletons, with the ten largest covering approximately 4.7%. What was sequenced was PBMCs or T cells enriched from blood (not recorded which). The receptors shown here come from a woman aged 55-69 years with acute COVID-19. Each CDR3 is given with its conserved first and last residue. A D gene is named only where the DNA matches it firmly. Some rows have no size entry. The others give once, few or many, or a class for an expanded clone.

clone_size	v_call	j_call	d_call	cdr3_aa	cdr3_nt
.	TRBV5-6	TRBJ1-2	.	CASRGTSRGYGYTF	TGTGCCAGCAGGGGGACATCCAGGGGCTATGGCTACACCTTC
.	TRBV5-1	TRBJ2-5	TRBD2	CASSSGLAGGQETQYF	TGCGCCAGCAGCTCCGGACTAGCGGGAGGACAAGAGACCCAGTACTTC
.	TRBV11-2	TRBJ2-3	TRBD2	CASSSQRGLDTQYF	TGTGCCAGCAGCTCCCAGCGGGGGTTAGATACGCAGTATTTT
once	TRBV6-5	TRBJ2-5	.	CASSLRGSEGETQYF	TGTGCCAGCAGTCTGCGAGGGTCGGAGGGAGAGACCCAGTACTTC
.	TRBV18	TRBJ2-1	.	CASSQQYGRDLGEQFF	TGTGCCAGCTCTCAACAGTACGGGCGGGATTTGGGAGAGCAGTTCTTC
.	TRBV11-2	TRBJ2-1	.	CASSLVISSYNEQFF	TGTGCCAGCAGCTTAGTTATATCCAGCTACAATGAGCAGTTCTTC
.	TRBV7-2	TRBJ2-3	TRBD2	CASSLGSGDGTDTQYF	TGTGCCAGCAGCTTAGGTAGCGGGGACGGCACAGATACGCAGTATTTT
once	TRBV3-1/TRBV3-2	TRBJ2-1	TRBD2	CASSRELLAGDNEQFF	TGTGCCAGCAGCCGAGAGCTATTAGCGGGAGATAATGAGCAGTTCTTC
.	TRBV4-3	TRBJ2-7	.	CASRRAVGQAYEQYF	TGCGCCAGCAGGCGAGCGGTAGGCCAAGCCTACGAGCAGTACTTC
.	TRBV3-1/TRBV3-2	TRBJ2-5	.	CASSRMPGKQETQYF	TGTGCCAGCAGCCGGATGCCGGGAAAGCAAGAGACCCAGTACTTC
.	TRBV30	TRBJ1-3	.	CAWTYRGPSGNTIYF	TGTGCCTGGACTTATCGGGGTCCGTCTGGAAACACCATATATTTT
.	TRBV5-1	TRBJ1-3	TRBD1	CASSLFPPTGDAGNTIYF	TGCGCCAGCAGCTTGTTCCCCCCTACAGGGGATGCTGGAAACACCATATATTTT
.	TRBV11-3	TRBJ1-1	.	CASSFGNLNTEAFF	TGTGCCAGCAGCTTCGGGAATTTGAACACTGAAGCTTTCTTT
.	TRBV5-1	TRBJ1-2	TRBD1	CASSGTGTYGYTF	TGCGCCAGCTCCGGGACAGGGACTTATGGCTACACCTTC
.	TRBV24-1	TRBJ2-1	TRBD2	CATSDGGLAGAEQFF	TGTGCCACCAGTGACGGGGGACTAGCGGGAGCTGAGCAGTTCTTC
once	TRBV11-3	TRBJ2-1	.	CASSNIGGNEQFF	TGTGCCAGCAGCAACATTGGAGGTAATGAGCAGTTCTTC